These 24 T cell receptor beta chains share one sample of origin, sequenced in a study of cytomegalovirus exposure and HLA in healthy donors listed by TCRdb under 2017. Libraries came from the immunoSEQ multiplex PCR assay. For the multiplex PCR, a mixture combining 60 forward primers for TCR Vbeta segments and 13 reverse primers for TCR Jbeta segments was used. The immuneACCESS repertoire file appears here via TCRdb, limited to in-frame rearrangements. These files lack a portion of the clones; in checked studies, under half of the deficit traces to unresolved V genes, and the cause of the others is not known. Here the sample has some 190,000 clones; about 81% occur a single time. The ten largest clones take up approximately 4.8% of the sample. The material sequenced was PBMCs. These receptors all stem from a man younger than 40 in good health and CMV-seropositive.

V usage is TRBV6-1 and J usage is TRBJ2-1, with a tentative D call TRBD2 (6 bases). Germline loops: CDR1 MNHNS, CDR2 SASEGT. The germline V and J ends were trimmed by 7 bases and 0 bases, with 10 bases remaining between them. CDR3 length: 14 amino acids. The CDR3 sequence: CASNGGSSYNEQFF. The CDR3 DNA reads as TGTGCCAGCAATGGGGGGTCCTCCTACAATGAGCAGTTCTTC.

This sequence joins TRBV6-1 and TRBJ2-2; a possible D gene is TRBD2 (6 bases). Per germline, CDR1 MNHNS and CDR2 SASEGT. V lost 6 bases and J 0 bases, leaving 11 bases between the germline ends. CDR3 length: 15 residues. CDR3 sequence: CASSPASANTGELFF. In DNA, the CDR3 is TGTGCCAGCAGCCCTGCTAGCGCGAACACCGGGGAGCTGTTTTTT.

The chain joins TRBV5-4 to TRBJ2-5; maybe TRBD2 (6 bases). The J call may be wrong; the DNA end is better matched by TRBJ2-7. The CDR3 totals 15 residues. Germline V gene data show CDR1 as SGHNT and CDR2 as YYREEE (reference sequence). CDR3 nucleotides: TGTGCCAGCAGCACCGGGACGGGACTTTCCTACGAGCAGTACTTC. This gives the protein CASSTGTGLSYEQYF.

This clone turned up a few times. V gene TRBV5-6 combines with J gene TRBJ1-5, with D possibly TRBD1 on 5 matching bases. The V end was cut by 1 base, the J end by 0 bases, with 14 bases between. CDR1 is SGHDT, CDR2 YYEEEE, per germline. This CDR3 comprises 17 residues. CDR3 bases: TGTGCCAGCAGCTTGCGGCAGGGCCTTTATAGCAATCAGCCCCAGCATTTT. Translated, it gives CASSLRQGLYSNQPQHF.

V and J are TRBV7-2 and TRBJ2-7, with D unresolved. Germline V gene data show CDR1 as SGHTA and CDR2 as FQGNSA. With 1 base removed from V and 2 bases from J, the gap between germline ends came to 15 bases. The CDR3 consists of 16 residues. The CDR3 loop reads CASSLGRAHLPYEQYF. For the CDR3, the DNA is TGTGCCAGCAGCTTAGGTAGAGCTCACCTACCCTACGAGCAGTACTTC.

CDR3 coding DNA: TGTGCCAGCAGCGACGGGTTCTATGGCTACACCTTC. The encoded protein is CASSDGFYGYTF. The chain carries TRBV28 and TRBJ1-2; D unresolved. This CDR3 comprises 12 residues. CDR1 and CDR2 from the germline V gene are MDHEN and SYDVKM. V gave up 6 bases and J gave up 4 bases, with 9 bases separating them.

This chain joins TRBV28 and TRBJ2-7, with 9 bases aligning to TRBD1. Germline V gene sequence: CDR1 MDHEN, CDR2 SYDVKM. CDR3 length equals 15 residues. The V and J ends lost 8 bases and 7 bases, in that order; junction bases with no gene match: 15. The CDR3 region is CASRQGGLFYVEQYF. DNA of the CDR3: TGTGCCAGCCGACAGGGGGGACTTTTTTACGTAGAGCAGTACTTC. Supplemented by reference TRBV28 and TRBJ2-7, the full variable domain reads DVKVTQSSRYLVKRTGEKVFLECVQDMDHENMFWYRQDPGLGLRLIYFSYDVKMKEKGDIPEGYSVSREKKERFSLILESASTNQTSMYLCASRQGGLFYVEQYFGPGTRLTVT.

The chain uses TRBV10-2 and TRBJ2-1, with 11 bases lining up with TRBD2. This CDR3 is 15 amino acids long. After removal of 6 bases from V and 9 bases from J, the junction contained 10 bases not matched to a gene. Germline V gives CDR1 WSHSY, CDR2 SAAADI. In DNA, the CDR3 is TGCGCCAGCAGCGTCACTAGCGGGAGACTTGGTGAGCAGTTCTTC. It codes for CASSVTSGRLGEQFF.

V is TRBV10-3 and J is TRBJ2-2; 13 bases map to TRBD2. Trimming took 5 bases from V and 7 from J; bases not matched to a gene: 7. The CDR3 spans 16 residues. Germline V gene lookup returns CDR1 ENHRY and CDR2 SYGVKD. CDR3 amino acids: CAISTTSGGAHGELFF. The DNA of the CDR3 is TGTGCCATCAGTACAACTAGCGGGGGGGCCCACGGGGAGCTGTTTTTT.

J is TRBJ2-3 and V is TRBV18, with D maybe TRBD1 (7 bases). CDR3 length: 16 residues. Trimming removed 3 bases from V and 3 bases from J, with 16 bases in between. CDR1 KGHSH and CDR2 LQKENI come from the germline V gene. CDR3 loop: CASSPTAGGRTDTQYF. In DNA form, the CDR3 reads TGTGCCAGCTCACCTACGGCAGGGGGGCGAACAGATACGCAGTATTTT. The variable domain in full, completed from reference TRBV18 and TRBJ2-3, reads NAGVMQNPRHLVRRRGQEARLRCSPMKGHSHVYWYRQLPEEGLKFMVYLQKENIIDESGMPKERFSAEFPKEGPSILRIQQVVRGDSAAYFCASSPTAGGRTDTQYFGPGTRLTVL.

This chain uses TRBV10-2 with TRBJ1-2; D is unclear. The CDR3 is 11 amino acids. V lost 4 bases to trimming and J lost 4 bases, with 4 bases between them. Germline V gene sequence: CDR1 WSHSY, CDR2 SAAADI. CDR3 protein: CASSAGYGYTF. In nucleotides, the CDR3 is TGCGCCAGCAGTGCGGGCTATGGCTACACCTTC.

The chain recombines TRBV11-2 with TRBJ1-5, with a tentative D call TRBD1 (5 bases). Germline CDR1 and CDR2: SGHAT and FQNNGV. This CDR3 is built from 13 residues. The V end was cut by 5 bases, the J end by 6 bases, with 11 bases between. CDR3 sequence: CASSIRQLQPQHF. CDR3 nucleotides: TGTGCCAGCAGCATACGACAGCTTCAGCCCCAGCATTTT.

The rearrangement joins TRBV14 to TRBJ1-3; the match to TRBD1 covers 10 bases. The germline V gene encodes CDR1 SGHDN and CDR2 FVKESK. The trim removed 4 bases at V and 3 bases at J, leaving 3 bases unmatched. The CDR3 extends over 15 amino acids. The CDR3 protein is CASSPGTGVGNTIYF. The CDR3, as DNA: TGTGCCAGCAGCCCGGGGACAGGGGTTGGAAACACCATATATTTT.

V and J are TRBV2 and TRBJ2-3; perhaps TRBD1 as D (5 bases). CDR3 length equals 15 residues. Trimming cost V 1 base and J 0 bases, with 8 bases left between them. CDR1 and CDR2 from the germline V gene are SNHLY and FYNNEI. CDR3 amino acids: CASSEGWGSTDTQYF. In DNA, the CDR3 is TGTGCCAGCAGTGAAGGGTGGGGCAGCACAGATACGCAGTATTTT.

CDR3 DNA sequence: TGTGCCAGCAGTTTACGCCGACAGGGGCGGTACGAGCAGTACTTC. Its protein is CASSLRRQGRYEQYF. The chain uses TRBV27 and TRBJ2-7; 8 bases align to TRBD1. The CDR3 spans 15 residues. V lost 2 bases, J lost 4 bases, and 7 bases stayed unmatched. CDR1 and CDR2 from the germline V gene are MNHEY and SMNVEV (reference sequence).

V gene TRBV18 combines with J gene TRBJ2-2, with 9 nucleotides matching TRBD2. Germline lookup yields CDR1 KGHSH and CDR2 LQKENI. Germline trimming cut 5 bases from V and 2 bases from J; bases unmatched to any gene: 3. The CDR3 has 15 amino acids. CDR3 loop: CASSTTSGNTGELFF. The CDR3 DNA sequence: TGTGCCAGCTCAACGACTAGCGGAAACACCGGGGAGCTGTTTTTT.

The chain has TRBV30 and TRBJ1-3; D perhaps matches TRBD1 (5 bases). Germline V gives CDR1 GTSNPN, CDR2 SVGIG (reference sequence). V was clipped by 4 bases and J by 3 bases, with 10 bases between them. This CDR3 has 13 residues. CDR3 sequence: CAWTPGGGNTIYF. The CDR3 region has the DNA TGTGCCTGGACCCCCGGGGGTGGAAACACCATATATTTT. Looking up the rest from reference TRBV30 and TRBJ1-3 gives the full variable domain: SQTIHQWPATLVQPVGSPLSLECTVEGTSNPNLYWYRQAAGRGLQLLFYSVGIGQISSEVPQNLSASRPQDRQFILSSKKLLLSDSGFYLCAWTPGGGNTIYFGEGSWLTVV.

J is TRBJ2-1 and V is TRBV18; TRBD2 aligns across 11 bases. This CDR3 contains 15 residues. Germline-derived CDR1 and CDR2 are KGHSH and LQKENI. J gave up 4 bases and V 5 bases, and 4 bases lay outside the gene matches. CDR3 in DNA: TGTGCCAGCTCAGGGGGACTAGCGGCGTACAATGAGCAGTTCTTC. Residues: CASSGGLAAYNEQFF.

The CDR3 nucleotides are TGCGCCAGCAGCCAAGACGAAGCGGGAGGGCTTGAGCAGTTCTTC. This gives the protein CASSQDEAGGLEQFF. J is TRBJ2-1 and V is TRBV4-3; 10 positions match TRBD2. Germline V gene data show CDR1 as LGHNA and CDR2 as YSLEER. The CDR3 has 15 residues. With 0 bases clipped from V and 9 bases from J, the junction kept 5 bases outside the gene matches.

This chain joins TRBV5-8 and TRBJ2-1, with unresolved D. The ends were cut back, 4 bases at V and 5 bases at J, with 7 bases in the middle. Germline loops: CDR1 SGHTS, CDR2 YDEGEE. The CDR3 runs 12 residues. As DNA, the CDR3 is TGTGCCAGCAGCCTCTATAACAATGAGCAGTTCTTC. Translated, it gives CASSLYNNEQFF.

V gene TRBV7-6 combines with J gene TRBJ2-3; TRBD2 is a possible D gene (7 bases). V lost 9 bases to trimming and J lost 0 bases, with 10 bases between them. The V gene's germline CDR1 is SGHVS and CDR2 FNYEAQ. This CDR3 is built from 13 residues. CDR3 nucleotides: TGTGCCAGTGGGGGGGCTAGCACAGATACGCAGTATTTT. Protein: CASGGASTDTQYF.

The chain is built from TRBV5-1 and TRBJ2-1, with TRBD2 identical over 8 bases. The CDR3 is 16 amino acids. Germline CDR1 is SGHRS and CDR2 is YFSETQ. V was pared by 0 bases and J by 3 bases, with 5 bases of the junction left unmatched. CDR3 region: CASSLAILAGYNEQFF. CDR3 nucleotides: TGCGCCAGCAGCTTGGCTATTCTAGCGGGCTACAATGAGCAGTTCTTC.

The V and J genes are TRBV9 and TRBJ2-7; 7 bases are shared with TRBD1. CDR3 length equals 14 residues. Germline V CDR1 and CDR2: SGDLS, YYNGEE. The V gene end was trimmed by 3 bases and the J gene end by 5 bases; junction bases not matched to a gene: 8. This CDR3 is CASSADRAPNEQYF. CDR3 nucleotide sequence: TGTGCCAGCAGCGCAGACAGGGCCCCAAACGAGCAGTACTTC.

The genes are TRBV7-2 and TRBJ2-1; 12 positions agree with TRBD2. The germline V gene has CDR1 SGHTA and CDR2 FQGNSA. With 5 bases clipped from V and 5 bases from J, the junction kept 13 bases outside the gene matches. There are 18 residues in the CDR3. CDR3 sequence reads: CASSQRTSGTTRNNEQFF. DNA of the CDR3: TGTGCCAGCAGCCAGAGGACTAGCGGGACCACGAGAAACAATGAGCAGTTCTTC.